These 32 T cell receptor beta chains came from one sample sequenced in a study of cytomegalovirus exposure and HLA in healthy donors. Repertoires were generated with immunoSEQ multiplex PCR, while TCRdb's copy carries only in-frame clones and drops some. The sample has 100,000 or so clones, more than 85% seen once. Sequences were obtained from PBMCs. The receptor set was obtained from a woman younger than 30 in good health and CMV-seropositive.

This chain connects TRBV7-3 to TRBJ1-1; D call uncertain. V was pared by 2 bases and J by 5 bases, with 9 bases between. CDR3 length: 13 residues. Germline V gene sequence: CDR1 SGHTA, CDR2 FQGTGA. CDR3 in amino acids: CASSLFRGTEAFF. The CDR3 DNA reads TGTGCCAGCAGCTTATTTAGAGGGACTGAAGCTTTCTTT.

This clone was seen more than once but under ten times. V usage is TRBV5-1 and J usage is TRBJ2-5; 7 nucleotides agree with TRBD1. The germline CDR1 and CDR2 sequences are SGHRS and YFSETQ. The length of the CDR3 is 15 residues. J was trimmed by 5 bases and V by 5 bases; bases with no gene match: 12. The CDR3 nucleotides are TGCGCCAGCAGGCCGTATACCACAGGGGTTGAGACCCAGTACTTC. As protein: CASRPYTTGVETQYF.

The V gene is TRBV7-2, the J gene TRBJ1-6; possible D gene TRBD1, 5 bases. This CDR3 is built from 13 residues. Germline V gene sequence: CDR1 SGHTA, CDR2 FQGNSA. V was shortened by 3 bases and J by 10 bases, with 10 bases between the two germline ends. As DNA, the CDR3 is TGTGCCAGCAGCTTGGGACTGGCCTCACCCCTCCACTTT. This sequence encodes CASSLGLASPLHF.

The V call is TRBV5-1, the J call TRBJ2-1; TRBD2 matches 9 bases. V lost 1 base and J lost 8; bases outside the gene matches: 13. The CDR3 length is 17 residues. Looked up from germline, CDR1 is SGHRS and CDR2 is YFSETQ. The CDR3 reads CASSLNVRRGGKDEQFF. CDR3 DNA sequence: TGCGCCAGCAGCTTGAATGTTCGGCGGGGGGGCAAGGATGAGCAGTTCTTC.

The chain joins TRBV30 to TRBJ1-1; 7 positions match TRBD1. Per the germline V gene, CDR1 is GTSNPN and CDR2 is SVGIG (reference sequence). Unmatched junction bases numbered 2, after V lost 7 bases and J lost 0 bases. There are 12 residues in the CDR3. The CDR3 spells CALDRLNTEAFF. As DNA, the CDR3 is TGTGCCTTGGACAGGCTGAACACTGAAGCTTTCTTT.

The CDR3 sequence: CASRAGGKAEAFF. CDR3 sequence (DNA): TGTGCCAGCAGAGCCGGGGGGAAGGCTGAAGCTTTCTTT. This chain links TRBV6-6 with TRBJ1-1; the D gene is possibly TRBD1 (5 bases). The CDR3 covers 13 residues. V gave up 6 bases and J gave up 6 bases, with 14 bases separating them. Germline V gene lookup returns CDR1 MNHNY and CDR2 SVGAGI (reference sequence).

The chain links TRBV5-1 to TRBJ1-3; D ambiguous. Per germline, CDR1 SGHRS and CDR2 YFSETQ. This CDR3 contains 15 residues. The V end was cut by 0 bases, the J end by 3 bases, with 10 bases between. As DNA, the CDR3 is TGCGCCAGCAGCTTGGGGGCCTTAGATGGAAACACCATATATTTT. Residues: CASSLGALDGNTIYF.

The chain is built from TRBV5-6 and TRBJ1-5; possible D gene TRBD1, 5 bases. Per the germline V gene, CDR1 is SGHDT and CDR2 is YYEEEE. Trimming took off 2 bases at V and 8 bases at J, with 14 bases between the two ends. The CDR3 runs to 14 residues. CDR3 sequence (DNA): TGTGCCAGCAGCTTATGGGGGGGGGTGGAGCCCCAGCATTTT. Residues: CASSLWGGVEPQHF.

CDR3 sequence reads: CASSGHRGLTEAFF. As DNA, the CDR3 is TGTGCCAGCAGCGGGCACAGGGGGCTTACTGAAGCTTTCTTT. V gene TRBV9 combines with J gene TRBJ1-1, with 9 bases fitting TRBD1. The CDR3 loop spans 14 amino acids. Looked up from germline, CDR1 is SGDLS and CDR2 is YYNGEE. V shed 3 bases and J 5 bases; nucleotides not matched to a gene: 5.

This chain joins TRBV7-9 and TRBJ1-5; no clear D gene. CDR3 length: 13 residues. Trimming took 5 bases from V and 6 from J, leaving 11 bases between them. Germline CDR1 SEHNR, CDR2 FQNEAQ (reference sequence). This CDR3 reads CASSQTGSQPQHF. In DNA, the CDR3 is TGTGCCAGCAGCCAGACGGGGAGTCAGCCCCAGCATTTT.

Only one count was recorded for this clone. V usage is TRBV28 and J usage is TRBJ1-5; TRBD1 might be the D (5 bases). V was clipped by 3 bases and J by 1 base, with 13 bases between them. This CDR3 has 16 amino acids. Germline lookup yields CDR1 MDHEN and CDR2 SYDVKM. In nucleotides, the CDR3 is TGTGCCAGCAGTTTCCCTGAAGGACACAGCAATCAGCCCCAGCATTTT. This translates into CASSFPEGHSNQPQHF.

The gene calls are TRBV30 and TRBJ1-3; 7 bases line up with TRBD1. The ends lost 6 bases at V and 2 bases at J; junction bases unmatched: 4. CDR3 length: 13 residues. In germline, CDR1 is GTSNPN, CDR2 SVGIG (reference sequence). This CDR3 is CACPDRAGNTIYF. CDR3 coding DNA: TGTGCCTGCCCCGACAGGGCTGGAAACACCATATATTTT.

The J gene is TRBJ2-3, the V gene TRBV28; D is undetermined. Trimming removed 5 bases at V and 8 bases at J, with 8 bases between. Germline CDR1 reads MDHEN; CDR2 reads SYDVKM. This CDR3 has 11 amino acids. The CDR3 loop is CASSPRLTQYF. CDR3 in DNA: TGTGCCAGCAGTCCGAGACTTACGCAGTATTTT.

The CDR3 region has the DNA TGTGCCAGCAGTTACTCGAGGACAGCCCAGAGGGAAAAACTGTTTTTT. It translates to CASSYSRTAQREKLFF. The rearrangement joins TRBV6-5 to TRBJ1-4; TRBD1 is a possible D gene (6 bases). CDR1 MNHEY and CDR2 SVGAGI come from the germline V gene. The CDR3 contains 16 residues. Between the trimmed V and J ends, which lost 0 bases and 8 bases, there was a span of 16 bases.

The CDR3 DNA is TGTGCCTGGAGAAGACAGTTCACAGATACGCAGTATTTT. Its protein product is CAWRRQFTDTQYF. V gene TRBV30 combines with J gene TRBJ2-3; D may be TRBD1 (5 bases). V was pared by 3 bases and J by 2 bases, with 9 bases between. From germline, CDR1 is GTSNPN and CDR2 SVGIG (reference sequence). The CDR3 is made up of 13 amino acids.

This sequence joins TRBV6-1 and TRBJ2-3; 8 bases match TRBD2. The junction had 6 bases not matched to a gene; V was cut back by 2 bases and J by 2 bases. The germline V gene has CDR1 MNHNS and CDR2 SASEGT. The CDR3 runs to 16 residues. This CDR3 reads CASSETVAGPTDTQYF. For the CDR3, the DNA is TGTGCCAGCAGTGAAACGGTAGCGGGGCCCACAGATACGCAGTATTTT.

V usage is TRBV6-5 and J usage is TRBJ2-1, with 7 bases aligning to TRBD2. Germline values: CDR1 MNHEY, CDR2 SVGAGI. V lost 4 bases to trimming and J lost 0 bases; unmatched junction nucleotides: 6. The CDR3 has 16 amino acids. In DNA, the CDR3 is TGTGCCAGCAGTTCCAGCGGGGCTCGCTCCTACAATGAGCAGTTCTTC. This sequence encodes CASSSSGARSYNEQFF.

The genes are TRBV4-1 and TRBJ1-5; no definite D call. Germline V CDR1 and CDR2: MGHRA, YSYEKL. V lost 1 base, J lost 2 bases, and 6 bases lay in between. The CDR3 sequence is 14 residues long. The CDR3 protein is CASSQVGGNQPQHF. DNA for the CDR3: TGCGCCAGCAGCCAAGTCGGAGGCAATCAGCCCCAGCATTTT.

The chain joins TRBV28 to TRBJ1-5; D unresolved. CDR1 MDHEN and CDR2 SYDVKM come from the germline V gene. Between the trimmed V and J ends, which lost 1 base and 0 bases, there was a span of 4 bases. The CDR3 length is 14 residues. The CDR3 is CASSLLNSNQPQHF. In DNA form, the CDR3 reads TGTGCCAGCAGTTTATTAAATAGCAATCAGCCCCAGCATTTT.

The V gene is TRBV11-2, the J gene TRBJ2-7; a weak D match, TRBD2 (6 bases). Germline-derived CDR1 and CDR2 are SGHAT and FQNNGV. V was shortened by 4 bases and J by 6 bases, with 13 bases between the two germline ends. The CDR3 totals 13 residues. The CDR3 region is CASSSVASAEQYF. The CDR3 coding sequence is TGTGCCAGCAGCTCAGTGGCTAGCGCCGAGCAGTACTTC.

The J gene is TRBJ1-1, the V gene TRBV4-1; D is possibly TRBD1 (6 bases). The CDR3 is 15 residues long. Trimming stripped 0 bases from V and 1 base from J, with 9 bases between. In germline, CDR1 is MGHRA, CDR2 YSYEKL. CDR3 DNA sequence: TGCGCCAGCAGCCAAGAGGGGGCACAGAACACTGAAGCTTTCTTT. Its protein is CASSQEGAQNTEAFF.

The chain has TRBV19 and TRBJ1-3, with unresolved D. With 10 bases removed from V and 7 bases from J, the gap between germline ends came to 8 bases. Germline loops: CDR1 LNHDA, CDR2 SQIVND (reference sequence). This CDR3 comprises 10 residues. CDR3 coding DNA: TGTGCCACGGGGTGGAACACCATATATTTT. This encodes CATGWNTIYF.

The chain recombines TRBV27 with TRBJ1-2; no reliable D call. Trimming took off 6 bases at V and 8 bases at J, with 22 bases between the two ends. CDR1 is MNHEY and CDR2 is SMNVEV in the germline V gene (reference sequence). The CDR3 sequence is 15 residues long. The CDR3, as DNA: TGTGCCAGCAGGCCGCGGAGCCCCTTTTCGGGAGGCTACACCTTC. Its translation is CASRPRSPFSGGYTF.

The CDR3 here is CASMRGAGGNTIYF. As DNA, the CDR3 is TGTGCCAGCATGCGGGGGGCGGGTGGAAACACCATATATTTT. The V gene is TRBV6-5, the J gene TRBJ1-3, with D possibly matching TRBD1 (6 bases). Per the germline V gene, CDR1 is MNHEY and CDR2 is SVGAGI. This CDR3 has 14 residues. The ends were cut back, 7 bases at V and 3 bases at J, with 13 bases in the middle.

This clone was seen just once. V is TRBV25-1 and J is TRBJ2-4; D might be TRBD2 (5 bases). The ends were cut back, 5 bases at V and 3 bases at J, with 17 bases in the middle. The CDR3 is 16 residues long. The germline V gene encodes CDR1 MGHDK and CDR2 SYGVNS. The CDR3 is CASSSEVGRGKNIQYF. The CDR3 DNA follows: TGTGCCAGCAGTTCGGAGGTCGGCCGGGGCAAAAACATTCAGTACTTC.

This chain connects TRBV19 to TRBJ2-2; D gene unclear. CDR3 length equals 15 residues. Germline loops: CDR1 LNHDA, CDR2 SQIVND (reference sequence). The V gene lost 6 bases and the J gene lost 0 bases, with 11 bases spanning the gap. The CDR3 DNA reads TGTGCCAGTAGCCGACGGAGAACGAACACCGGGGAGCTGTTTTTT. It specifies CASSRRRTNTGELFF. Full variable domain (missing parts from reference TRBV19 and TRBJ2-2): DGGITQSPKYLFRKEGQNVTLSCEQNLNHDAMYWYRQDPGQGLRLIYYSQIVNDFQKGDIAEGYSVSREKKESFPLTVTSAQKNPTAFYLCASSRRRTNTGELFFGEGSRLTVL.

This clone was counted between two and nine times. This rearrangement joins TRBV18 to TRBJ1-2; TRBD1 matches at 7 bases. Germline-derived CDR1 and CDR2 are KGHSH and LQKENI. The CDR3 has 13 residues. V was clipped by 4 bases and J by 4 bases; unmatched bases: 3. CDR3: CASSRDSSYGYTF. CDR3 sequence (DNA): TGTGCCAGCTCACGGGACAGCTCCTATGGCTACACCTTC. The full variable domain, rest sourced from reference TRBV18 and TRBJ1-2, is NAGVMQNPRHLVRRRGQEARLRCSPMKGHSHVYWYRQLPEEGLKFMVYLQKENIIDESGMPKERFSAEFPKEGPSILRIQQVVRGDSAAYFCASSRDSSYGYTFGSGTRLTVV.

The J gene is TRBJ1-5, the V gene TRBV6-1; no clear D. The CDR3 consists of 15 residues. Germline values: CDR1 MNHNS, CDR2 SASEGT. Trimming pared 8 bases from V and 0 bases from J, leaving 14 bases between. CDR3 region: CASAEYPYSNQPQHF. The CDR3 DNA is TGTGCCAGCGCAGAATACCCTTATAGCAATCAGCCCCAGCATTTT.

The gene calls are TRBV28 and TRBJ2-3; 8 nucleotides line up with TRBD2. V lost 10 bases to trimming and J lost 2 bases; unmatched junction nucleotides: 8. The germline CDR1 and CDR2 sequences are MDHEN and SYDVKM. The length of the CDR3 is 14 residues. The CDR3 nucleotides read TGTGCCAATAAGGGACTAGGTTCCACAGATACGCAGTATTTT. The encoded protein is CANKGLGSTDTQYF.

This chain joins TRBV5-5 and TRBJ1-4; D not certain. CDR3 length: 16 amino acids. V was pared by 1 base and J by 0 bases, with 10 bases between. Germline-derived CDR1 and CDR2 are SGHKS and YYEKEE (reference sequence). The chain's CDR3 is CASSLLQYPTNEKLFF. DNA of the CDR3: TGTGCCAGCAGCTTGTTACAGTATCCAACTAATGAAAAACTGTTTTTT.

This rearrangement joins TRBV27 to TRBJ2-3, with a weak D call TRBD2 (6 bases). Deletions cut 3 bases from V and 5 bases from J, with 15 bases between. Germline CDR1 MNHEY, CDR2 SMNVEV (reference sequence). The CDR3 has 15 amino acids. The CDR3 protein is CASSFMLGGVDTQYF. DNA of the CDR3: TGTGCCAGCAGTTTTATGCTGGGGGGTGTAGATACGCAGTATTTT.

On this clone itself: Other DNA sequences in the sample encode the same CDR3. The chain joins TRBV6-5 to TRBJ1-2; 10 positions match TRBD1. The V and J ends lost 10 bases and 4 bases, in that order; junction bases with no gene match: 6. Germline values: CDR1 MNHEY, CDR2 SVGAGI. The CDR3 contains 13 residues. The CDR3 is CATLGQGFYGYTF. CDR3 coding DNA: TGTGCCACCCTGGGACAGGGGTTCTATGGCTACACCTTC.